This T cell receptor beta chain was documented in a study of blood T cell repertoires in COVID-19. In the authors' workflow: From reference gene primer amplification, estimates of nucleated cell counts were derived. The repertoire was sequenced with immunoSEQ multiplex PCR; TCRdb's copy has only in-frame clones and lacks some. From that table come the V and J calls and clone size; the DNA was used to work out D and trimming. The data contain tens of thousands of clones, around 80% of them singletons. What was sequenced was peripheral blood. The source is a woman older than 75 with acute or convalescent COVID-19.

This chain's CDR3 is CASSERGGNGYTF. DNA for the CDR3: TGCGCCAGCAGTGAGAGGGGGGGGAATGGCTACACCTTC. V and J are TRBV10-2 and TRBJ1-2; TRBD1 is a possible D gene (6 bases). Trimming took 2 bases from V and 6 from J, leaving 10 bases between them. Germline V gene data show CDR1 as WSHSY and CDR2 as SAAADI. CDR3 length equals 13 residues.